The entry below describes one TCR beta chain. Its antigen has not been determined. No qualities accompany the bases; no much larger clone lies one base away. The sample originates from a study of a mutant IDH1 vaccine in newly diagnosed glioma (dated by TCRdb to the early 2020s). About the study as a whole: Across visits V03 through V10, patients got a total of eight vaccinations, given in weeks 1, 3, 5, 7, 11, 15, 19 and 23. Vaccination started 4-6 weeks after radiotherapy alone, or was given together with temozolomide cycles in the groups whose treatment included chemotherapy. Of the roughly 32 patients who were treated, around 60% were male and about 40% were female, and the mean age was around 40 years. Before enrollment, patients had received standard therapy of radiotherapy alone, temozolomide alone, or radiochemotherapy with temozolomide; most received the combination. Peripheral blood was drawn at six visits: V03 (baseline), V05, V07, V10, V12 and V13. For exploratory analyses, about two dozen treated patients had longitudinal TCRB deep sequencing done wherever samples were available. Study-wide conclusions, independent of this receptor: Availability determined which PBMC samples were chosen for TCRB deep sequencing. Changes in the top peripheral T cell clonotypes picked up by TCRB sequencing did not appear to be linked to pseudoprogression. The authors noted that analyses of patient blood samples could not be reproduced because of sample limitations. Immune responses induced by the vaccine were seen in 93.3% of patients across multiple MHC alleles.

Sample time point, as interpreted from the label and publication: week 23, last vaccination. Each vaccine dose, consisting of 300 ug of a 20-mer mutant IDH1 peptide in Montanide, was administered subcutaneously with topical imiquimod. Donors had newly diagnosed WHO grade 3 or 4 IDH1-mutant astrocytomas with loss of nuclear ATRX. The samples were drawn from NOA16, a multicentre, single-arm, open-label phase I trial in Germany that tested a mutant IDH1 peptide vaccine in humans for the first time. The DNeasy Blood and Tissue Kit was used to extract genomic DNA from EDTA blood for TCRB sequencing. Libraries came from the immunoSEQ multiplex PCR assay. Rearranged TCR beta chain sequences were amplified using the hsTCRB Kit according to the manufacturer's protocol. An Illumina MiSeq was used to sequence the TCRB libraries. The paper's processing steps were these. The proprietary platform of the kit vendor was used for demultiplexing, trimming and gene mapping. Entries here come from immuneACCESS through TCRdb and include only in-frame sequences with V and J called. Some clones fail to appear in such tables; in the studies checked, an unresolved V gene covers under half of the shortfall, and the cause of the remainder is unknown. The DNA gave D and trimming, while V, J and clone size come from that table. For this sample the table gives roughly 43,000 clones, of which approximately 84% were detected only once. The top ten hold around 2.4% of the sample.

Including the terminal cysteine and phenylalanine, the CDR3 comprises 15 residues. Only the CDR3 region is kept as DNA, spanning 45 bases read in frame from base 1. CDR1 and CDR2 (LNHDA, SQIVND) derive from the germline V gene (reference sequence). Clipping removes 3 bases from V and 6 bases from J, with 7 as the unmatched junction base count. The source was PBMCs, collected from a glioma patient whose treatment included an IDH1 peptide vaccine. This TCR came from a woman aged 18-29 years with glioma. Some clones in this sample may be carry-over from other donors' samples. Recombination linked TRBV19 to TRBJ1-5, with 8 bases in between that match TRBD1. The CDR3 here reads CASSIWQGAVQPQHF. The DNA reads TGTGCCAGTAGTATCTGGCAGGGGGCGGTTCAGCCCCAGCATTTT.